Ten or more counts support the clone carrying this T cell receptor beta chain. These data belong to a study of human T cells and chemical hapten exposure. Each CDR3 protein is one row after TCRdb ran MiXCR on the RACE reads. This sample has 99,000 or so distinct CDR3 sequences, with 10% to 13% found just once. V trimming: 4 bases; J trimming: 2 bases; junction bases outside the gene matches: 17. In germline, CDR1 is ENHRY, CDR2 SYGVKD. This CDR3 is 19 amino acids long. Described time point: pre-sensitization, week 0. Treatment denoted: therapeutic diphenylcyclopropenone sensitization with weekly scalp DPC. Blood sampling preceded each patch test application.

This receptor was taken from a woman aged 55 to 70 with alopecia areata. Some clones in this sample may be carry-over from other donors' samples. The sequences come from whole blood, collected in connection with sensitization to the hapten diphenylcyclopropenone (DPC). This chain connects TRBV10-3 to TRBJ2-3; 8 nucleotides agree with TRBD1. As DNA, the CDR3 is TGTGCCATCAGTGGCACCCCAGCTCCGGACAGGGCGACCACAGATACGCAGTATTTT. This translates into CAISGTPAPDRATTDTQYF.